A selection of T cell receptor beta chains follows, all from one sample in a study of human T cells and chemical hapten exposure. MiXCR, applied by TCRdb to the RACE reads, yields one record per CDR3 protein. The sample shows about 180,000 distinct CDR3 sequences, just under 30% of them seen only once. This specimen consisted of whole blood, obtained in connection with sensitization to the hapten diphenylcyclopropenone (DPC). The receptors originated from a woman aged 30 to 39 with alopecia areata. Some clones in this sample may be carry-over from other donors' samples. Both conserved end residues are part of each CDR3. The D gene is left open where the match is weak. Some rows have no size entry. The others give once, few or many, or a class for an expanded clone.

clone_size j_call d_call v_call cdr3_nt cdr3_aa
. TRBJ1-6 TRBD1 TRBV4-2 TGTGCCAGCAGCCCCTCCTCAGGGGGTGGGAATTCACCCCTCCACTTT CASSPSSGGGNSPLHF
few TRBJ1-3 . TRBV30 TGTGCCTGGAGTGTGCCGCTAAACACCATATATTTT CAWSVPLNTIYF
few TRBJ2-1 TRBD2 TRBV4-3 TGCGCCAGCAGCCAGGATAGCGGGAGGGCATACAATGAGCAGTTCTTC CASSQDSGRAYNEQFF
few TRBJ2-2 TRBD1 TRBV29-1 TGCAGCGCCCAAGTGGGACAGGGGGCATCAGGGGAGCTGTTTTTT CSAQVGQGASGELFF
. TRBJ2-1 TRBD2 TRBV4-2 TGTGCCAGCAGCCTTGACCAGGGACTAGCGGACAATGAGCAGTTCTTC CASSLDQGLADNEQFF
once TRBJ2-2 TRBD2 TRBV9 TGTGCCAGCAGCGTGCGGCGGGGGGCCCCGGACACCGGGGAGCTGTTTTTT CASSVRRGAPDTGELFF
. TRBJ1-2 . TRBV5-1 TGCGCCAGCAGCCCCGAGGGGGGCCGGTATGGCTACACCTTC CASSPEGGRYGYTF
. TRBJ2-5 . TRBV29-1 TGCAGCGTAGATCGGGGGGCTAGAGAGACCCAGTACTTC CSVDRGARETQYF
. TRBJ1-3 . TRBV28 TGTGCCAGCAGTTCAAAAAGGGGGAACACCATATATTTT CASSSKRGNTIYF
. TRBJ2-7 TRBD2 TRBV12-3/TRBV12-4 TGTGCCAGCACTGTTAGCGGGAGGGCCTCCCTCGAGCAGTACTTC CASTVSGRASLEQYF
. TRBJ2-1 TRBD1 TRBV6-1 TGTGCCAGCACCCGCCTGGGACAGGGCAACAATGAGCAGTTCTTC CASTRLGQGNNEQFF
. TRBJ2-7 TRBD1 TRBV28 TGTGCCAGCAGTACTCCGGGACAGGGGGCGTTCGAGCAGTACTTC CASSTPGQGAFEQYF
. TRBJ2-1 . TRBV5-4 TGTGCCAGCAGCTTGGGACTTAACAATGAGCAGTTCTTC CASSLGLNNEQFF
. TRBJ1-2 . TRBV24-1 TGTGCCACCAGTGACCCTGCGAGGCCCGGATACGGCTACACCTTC CATSDPARPGYGYTF
. TRBJ1-2 TRBD1 TRBV7-2 TGTGCCAGCAGCTTAGGGACAGGGCAAGGCTACACCTTC CASSLGTGQGYTF
few TRBJ2-3 TRBD2 TRBV10-3 TGTGCCCTCCGTCCCGGGACTAGCGGGAGTACAGATACGCAGTATTTT CALRPGTSGSTDTQYF
. TRBJ1-6 . TRBV20-1 TGCAGTGCTAGAGCGTCATTTAATTCACCCCTCCACTTT CSARASFNSPLHF
. TRBJ2-2 TRBD2 TRBV29-1 TGCAGCGTTGAAAGATTGGGACTAGCGACCGGGGAGCTGTTTTTT CSVERLGLATGELFF
. TRBJ2-5 . TRBV24-1 TGTGCCACCAGTGCTACGTCCCCCGAGAGGGAGACCCAGTACTTC CATSATSPERETQYF
. TRBJ1-5 . TRBV6-2/TRBV6-3 TGTGCCAGCAGTTACGTCCAGGGTCATCAGCCCCAGCATTTT CASSYVQGHQPQHF
. TRBJ2-1 TRBD1 TRBV5-1 TGCGCCAGCAGCTTGGAGGGACAGGATTACAATGAGCAGTTCTTC CASSLEGQDYNEQFF
. TRBJ2-2 TRBD1 TRBV6-5 TGTGCCAGCAGCTCAAGACAAATGACAGGGGAAACCGGGGAGCTGTTTTTT CASSSRQMTGETGELFF
. TRBJ2-7 TRBD1 TRBV7-2 TGTGCCAGCAGCTCCCGGACAGGGAGCTACGAGCAGTACTTC CASSSRTGSYEQYF
. TRBJ2-1 TRBD1 TRBV12-3/TRBV12-4 TGTGCCAGCAGTTCCAGGGACAGGGGTCACGGTGAGCAGTTCTTC CASSSRDRGHGEQFF
. TRBJ2-7 . TRBV5-1 TGCGCCAGCAGCTTGGTCAGTGGGGGAAGTGGGGTCGAGCAGTACTTC CASSLVSGGSGVEQYF
. TRBJ2-5 . TRBV2 TGTGCCACCTCAGCGGGTGTGTACCAAGAGACCCAGTACTTC CATSAGVYQETQYF
many TRBJ2-1 TRBD1 TRBV28 TGTGCCAGCAGCCCACCGGGACAGGGAAGATCGGATGAGCAGTTCTTC CASSPPGQGRSDEQFF
. TRBJ2-7 TRBD2 TRBV4-1 TGCGCCAGCAGCCAAGATCGGGGGGTGTTTAAGCAGTACTTC CASSQDRGVFKQYF
. TRBJ2-7 TRBD2 TRBV20-1 TGCAGTGCTCCCACTAGCGGGAGGGGCGAGCAGTACTTC CSAPTSGRGEQYF
few TRBJ1-2 . TRBV9 TGTGCCAGCAGCCCCGACACCGGAGGACGGACTAACTATGGCTACACCTTC CASSPDTGGRTNYGYTF
few TRBJ2-7 . TRBV2 TGTGCCAGCAGTGAAGTAGGGGCAAGTGGGTACGAGCAGTACTTC CASSEVGASGYEQYF
. TRBJ1-5 . TRBV20-1 TGCAGTGCTAGTATAAGGGGAAGTAGCAATCAGCCCCAGCATTTT CSASIRGSSNQPQHF
few TRBJ2-1 . TRBV10-3 TGTGCCATCAGTGTTAGGGGCAATGAGCAGTTCTTC CAISVRGNEQFF
few TRBJ2-4 . TRBV6-1 TGTGCCAGCGTACGAAACCTAGGGTCAGGAATCCTAGCCAAAAACATTCAGTACTTC CASVRNLGSGILAKNIQYF
many TRBJ2-7 . TRBV6-5 TGTGCCAGCAGTTATGGGCAGGGTTACGACGAGCAGTACTTC CASSYGQGYDEQYF
. TRBJ2-7 TRBD2 TRBV27 TGTGCCAGCAGTCAGACGGGGGGCGGGGGGACCCTCTCCTACGAGCAGTACTTC CASSQTGGGGTLSYEQYF
. TRBJ2-2 . TRBV29-1 TGCAGCGTTACCCAAACAGGGAACACCGGGGAGCTGTTTTTT CSVTQTGNTGELFF